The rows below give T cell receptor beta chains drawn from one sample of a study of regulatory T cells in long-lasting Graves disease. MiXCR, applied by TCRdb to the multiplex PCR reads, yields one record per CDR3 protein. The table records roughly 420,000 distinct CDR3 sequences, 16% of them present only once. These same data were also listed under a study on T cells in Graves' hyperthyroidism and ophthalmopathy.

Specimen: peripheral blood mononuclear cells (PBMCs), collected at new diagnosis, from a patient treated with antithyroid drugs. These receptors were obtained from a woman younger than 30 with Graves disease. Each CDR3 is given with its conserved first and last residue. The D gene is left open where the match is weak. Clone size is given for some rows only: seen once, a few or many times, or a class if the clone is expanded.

CDR3nt: TGTGCCAGCAGCACCACCGTCGGGGGAGGTAATGGCTACACCTTC
CDR3aa: CASSTTVGGGNGYTF
v_gene: TRBV5-5
len: 15
d_gene: .
j_gene: TRBJ1-2
abundance: many

CDR3nt: TGTGCCTGGAGTACGGGACTAGCGGGAGACGAGCAGTACTTC
CDR3aa: CAWSTGLAGDEQYF
v_gene: TRBV30
len: 14
d_gene: TRBD2
j_gene: TRBJ2-7
abundance: .

CDR3nt: TGTGCCAGCAGTTTGGGGCCCTTTTTCGGGTATGGCTACACCTTC
CDR3aa: CASSLGPFFGYGYTF
v_gene: TRBV27
len: 15
d_gene: .
j_gene: TRBJ1-2
abundance: many

CDR3nt: TGTGCCAGTGTTGGGACAGTGAATGAGCAGTTCTTC
CDR3aa: CASVGTVNEQFF
v_gene: TRBV27
len: 12
d_gene: TRBD1
j_gene: TRBJ2-1
abundance: .

CDR3nt: TGCAGCGCCCCCAGACAGGGGGGAGGGGAGACCCAGTACTTC
CDR3aa: CSAPRQGGGETQYF
v_gene: TRBV29-1
len: 14
d_gene: TRBD1
j_gene: TRBJ2-5
abundance: once

CDR3nt: TGTGCCAGCAGCCCCCAGGGAGGGGAGCTGTTTTTT
CDR3aa: CASSPQGGELFF
v_gene: TRBV12-3/TRBV12-4
len: 12
d_gene: .
j_gene: TRBJ2-2
abundance: many

CDR3nt: TGTGCCAGCAGTATGACGGGGACTAGCATAGGCTACGAGCAGTACTTC
CDR3aa: CASSMTGTSIGYEQYF
v_gene: TRBV28
len: 16
d_gene: TRBD2
j_gene: TRBJ2-7
abundance: many

CDR3nt: TGCGCCAGCAGCTTGGATATTAGCGGGACTAGCGGGGCCTACGAGCAGTACTTC
CDR3aa: CASSLDISGTSGAYEQYF
v_gene: TRBV5-1
len: 18
d_gene: TRBD2
j_gene: TRBJ2-7
abundance: many

CDR3nt: TGTGCCAGCAGTCCAGAAGTACTAGCGGGAGTCTACAATGAGCAGTTCTTC
CDR3aa: CASSPEVLAGVYNEQFF
v_gene: TRBV12-3/TRBV12-4
len: 17
d_gene: TRBD2
j_gene: TRBJ2-1
abundance: .

CDR3nt: TGTGCCAGCAGCCGCCGGGACACCAACACCGGGGAGCTGTTTTTT
CDR3aa: CASSRRDTNTGELFF
v_gene: TRBV11-3
len: 15
d_gene: .
j_gene: TRBJ2-2
abundance: few

CDR3nt: TGCGCCAGCAGCTTGGCTGAGGGGTCTGAAGCTTTCTTT
CDR3aa: CASSLAEGSEAFF
v_gene: TRBV5-1
len: 13
d_gene: .
j_gene: TRBJ1-1
abundance: many

CDR3nt: TGTGCCAGCAGTTTTAAGCCCGGGGCGTCTGGCTACACCTTC
CDR3aa: CASSFKPGASGYTF
v_gene: TRBV27
len: 14
d_gene: .
j_gene: TRBJ1-2
abundance: many

CDR3nt: TGTGCCAGCAGCCAAGAAGGCGGGGCAGGCAATCAGCCCCAGCATTTT
CDR3aa: CASSQEGGAGNQPQHF
v_gene: TRBV3-1
len: 16
d_gene: .
j_gene: TRBJ1-5
abundance: .

CDR3nt: TGCAGTGCGGGTCCCACAACAAACACCGGGGAGCTGTTTTTT
CDR3aa: CSAGPTTNTGELFF
v_gene: TRBV20-1
len: 14
d_gene: .
j_gene: TRBJ2-2
abundance: .

CDR3nt: TGTGCCAGCAGCCAAGCCTCCGAGCAGTACTTC
CDR3aa: CASSQASEQYF
v_gene: TRBV14
len: 11
d_gene: .
j_gene: TRBJ2-7
abundance: few

CDR3nt: TGTGCCAGCAGAGAAACTCGGGACAATCAAGAGACCCAGTACTTC
CDR3aa: CASRETRDNQETQYF
v_gene: TRBV6-1
len: 15
d_gene: .
j_gene: TRBJ2-5
abundance: .

CDR3nt: TGCAGTGCTAGTATTGGGGTGGGCAATCAGCCCCAGCATTTT
CDR3aa: CSASIGVGNQPQHF
v_gene: TRBV20-1
len: 14
d_gene: .
j_gene: TRBJ1-5
abundance: many

CDR3nt: TGTGCCAGCAGTTGGTGGGCGACAGGAGGCAACTACAATGAGCAGTTCTTC
CDR3aa: CASSWWATGGNYNEQFF
v_gene: TRBV6-2/TRBV6-3
len: 17
d_gene: .
j_gene: TRBJ2-1
abundance: .

CDR3nt: TGTGCCAGCAGTGGGACAGGGACTAGCACTGAAGCTTTCTTT
CDR3aa: CASSGTGTSTEAFF
v_gene: TRBV2
len: 14
d_gene: TRBD1
j_gene: TRBJ1-1
abundance: many

CDR3nt: TGTGCCAGCAGCTTAGAATCTAGAAGGAGTCCCACCGGGGAGCTGTTTTTT
CDR3aa: CASSLESRRSPTGELFF
v_gene: TRBV7-9
len: 17
d_gene: .
j_gene: TRBJ2-2
abundance: .

CDR3nt: TGTGCCAGCAGCTTAACAATCTGGGGCAAGGGGCCCTACAATGAGCAGTTCTTC
CDR3aa: CASSLTIWGKGPYNEQFF
v_gene: TRBV7-9
len: 18
d_gene: .
j_gene: TRBJ2-1
abundance: many

CDR3nt: TGTGCCAGCAGCCTCCGGGACAGGGACACCGGGGAGCTGTTTTTT
CDR3aa: CASSLRDRDTGELFF
v_gene: TRBV5-4
len: 15
d_gene: TRBD1
j_gene: TRBJ2-2
abundance: few

CDR3nt: TGTGCCAGCAGCTTCGACAGGGAGACAGATACGCAGTATTTT
CDR3aa: CASSFDRETDTQYF
v_gene: TRBV7-8
len: 14
d_gene: TRBD1
j_gene: TRBJ2-3
abundance: many

CDR3nt: TGTGCCAGCAGCTTAGCTAGCGGGAGGGAGACCCAGTACTTC
CDR3aa: CASSLASGRETQYF
v_gene: TRBV7-2
len: 14
d_gene: TRBD2
j_gene: TRBJ2-5
abundance: many

CDR3nt: TGTGCCAGCAGTTTGCCTCCGGGACTACCGCCCTCCGAGCAGTACTTC
CDR3aa: CASSLPPGLPPSEQYF
v_gene: TRBV28
len: 16
d_gene: TRBD2
j_gene: TRBJ2-7
abundance: many

CDR3nt: TGTGCCAGCAGCTCCCCTTCTCGGACTAGCGGACTAGCAGATACGCAGTATTTT
CDR3aa: CASSSPSRTSGLADTQYF
v_gene: TRBV7-9
len: 18
d_gene: TRBD2
j_gene: TRBJ2-3
abundance: many

CDR3nt: TGCAGCGTTGGGCAGGGGATGGAGACCCAGTACTTC
CDR3aa: CSVGQGMETQYF
v_gene: TRBV29-1
len: 12
d_gene: .
j_gene: TRBJ2-5
abundance: few

CDR3nt: TGTGCCAGCAGCTTAGCCCGGGGACAGCAAGAGACCCAGTACTTC
CDR3aa: CASSLARGQQETQYF
v_gene: TRBV7-9
len: 15
d_gene: TRBD1
j_gene: TRBJ2-5
abundance: many

CDR3nt: TGTGCCAGCAGCTTAGCGCTCGGGCTGAAAGAGACCCAGTACTTC
CDR3aa: CASSLALGLKETQYF
v_gene: TRBV7-2
len: 15
d_gene: .
j_gene: TRBJ2-5
abundance: many

CDR3nt: TGTGCCAGCTTCGGACTAGCGGACACAGATACGCAGTATTTT
CDR3aa: CASFGLADTDTQYF
v_gene: TRBV2
len: 14
d_gene: TRBD2
j_gene: TRBJ2-3
abundance: many

CDR3nt: TGTGCCAGCAGTTGGCGGGTAGCGGGAGGTGAGCAGTTCTTC
CDR3aa: CASSWRVAGGEQFF
v_gene: TRBV7-3
len: 14
d_gene: TRBD2
j_gene: TRBJ2-1
abundance: many

CDR3nt: TGTGCCAGCAGCCCGAGAGCGGGAGTGAGGTACAATGAGCAGTTCTTC
CDR3aa: CASSPRAGVRYNEQFF
v_gene: TRBV11-2
len: 16
d_gene: TRBD2
j_gene: TRBJ2-1
abundance: many

CDR3nt: TGTGCCAGCAGCTCCGAAGCTTTGAGGCAGCAGTACTTC
CDR3aa: CASSSEALRQQYF
v_gene: TRBV7-3
len: 13
d_gene: .
j_gene: TRBJ2-7
abundance: many

CDR3nt: TGTGCCAGCAGTTTAGGGGCAGCCTCTGGAAACACCATATATTTT
CDR3aa: CASSLGAASGNTIYF
v_gene: TRBV27
len: 15
d_gene: .
j_gene: TRBJ1-3
abundance: many

CDR3nt: TGTGCCAGCAGCTTATCGAGCACAGGGGGAGCAGATACGCAGTATTTT
CDR3aa: CASSLSSTGGADTQYF
v_gene: TRBV7-3
len: 16
d_gene: TRBD1
j_gene: TRBJ2-3
abundance: few

CDR3nt: TGTGCCAGCAGCCCAAGGGCCGTCGGGAGGGGGCACACCGGGGAGCTGTTTTTT
CDR3aa: CASSPRAVGRGHTGELFF
v_gene: TRBV6-2/TRBV6-3
len: 18
d_gene: .
j_gene: TRBJ2-2
abundance: few

CDR3nt: TGTGCCAGCAGACCAAGGTTGGGCCAGAAAAAGATCTATGGCTACACCTTC
CDR3aa: CASRPRLGQKKIYGYTF
v_gene: TRBV2
len: 17
d_gene: .
j_gene: TRBJ1-2
abundance: many

CDR3nt: TGTGCCAGCAGCGAGCAGGGGATCTACGAGCAGTACTTC
CDR3aa: CASSEQGIYEQYF
v_gene: TRBV6-1
len: 13
d_gene: .
j_gene: TRBJ2-7
abundance: .

CDR3nt: TGTGCCAGTAGTATGATGGGAGGCTCCTACAATGAGCAGTTCTTC
CDR3aa: CASSMMGGSYNEQFF
v_gene: TRBV19
len: 15
d_gene: .
j_gene: TRBJ2-1
abundance: few

CDR3nt: TGTGCCAGCAGTTACGGGCGGGAGGGGAATGAGCAGTTCTTC
CDR3aa: CASSYGREGNEQFF
v_gene: TRBV6-5
len: 14
d_gene: TRBD2
j_gene: TRBJ2-1
abundance: many

CDR3nt: TGCAGCGTGACTAGCGGGAGGAGGTGGGGAGATACGCAGTATTTT
CDR3aa: CSVTSGRRWGDTQYF
v_gene: TRBV29-1
len: 15
d_gene: TRBD2
j_gene: TRBJ2-3
abundance: many

CDR3nt: TGCAGTGCTAAACGGGTGGCGGAAGAGACCCAGTACTTC
CDR3aa: CSAKRVAEETQYF
v_gene: TRBV20-1
len: 13
d_gene: .
j_gene: TRBJ2-5
abundance: many

CDR3nt: TGCGCCAGCAGCTTGGGGCCATCTGACAGGGGGCTTCTTTACGAGCAGTACTTC
CDR3aa: CASSLGPSDRGLLYEQYF
v_gene: TRBV5-1
len: 18
d_gene: TRBD1
j_gene: TRBJ2-7
abundance: many

CDR3nt: TGTGCCATCAGTGAGTGGTCTTCTGAGCCCCAGCATTTT
CDR3aa: CAISEWSSEPQHF
v_gene: TRBV10-3
len: 13
d_gene: .
j_gene: TRBJ1-5
abundance: few

CDR3nt: TGTGCCAGCTTCGTTCGGGGAATCACCTTTAGCAATCAGCCCCAGCATTTT
CDR3aa: CASFVRGITFSNQPQHF
v_gene: TRBV7-9
len: 17
d_gene: .
j_gene: TRBJ1-5
abundance: .

CDR3nt: TGTGCCAGCAGCTTAGTGGGGGGCGCCAGCACTGAAGCTTTCTTT
CDR3aa: CASSLVGGASTEAFF
v_gene: TRBV7-2
len: 15
d_gene: .
j_gene: TRBJ1-1
abundance: many

CDR3nt: TGCAGCGTTGGGCGGGGGGGGACTGAAGCTTTCTTT
CDR3aa: CSVGRGGTEAFF
v_gene: TRBV29-1
len: 12
d_gene: .
j_gene: TRBJ1-1
abundance: many

CDR3nt: TGTGCCAGTAGTAAGTTACGGGGCGGTGAGCAGTTCTTC
CDR3aa: CASSKLRGGEQFF
v_gene: TRBV19
len: 13
d_gene: .
j_gene: TRBJ2-1
abundance: .

CDR3nt: TGTGCCAGCGAGCGGGAGTCCTACAATGAGCAGTTCTTC
CDR3aa: CASERESYNEQFF
v_gene: TRBV2
len: 13
d_gene: TRBD2
j_gene: TRBJ2-1
abundance: many

CDR3nt: TGTGCCAGCAGTCAGGGACAGGGATATATTCAGCCCCAGCATTTT
CDR3aa: CASSQGQGYIQPQHF
v_gene: TRBV27
len: 15
d_gene: TRBD1
j_gene: TRBJ1-5
abundance: many

CDR3nt: TGTGCCAGCAGCTTAGACACCCCGGGACTAGCGGGAAACAATGAGCAGTTCTTC
CDR3aa: CASSLDTPGLAGNNEQFF
v_gene: TRBV11-2
len: 18
d_gene: TRBD2
j_gene: TRBJ2-1
abundance: many

CDR3nt: TGTGCCAGCAGCCAAGCGGGAGGCGGCAATGAGCAGTTCTTC
CDR3aa: CASSQAGGGNEQFF
v_gene: TRBV3-1
len: 14
d_gene: TRBD2
j_gene: TRBJ2-1
abundance: many

CDR3nt: TGTGCCAGCAGCTCCTACAGCGGCCCTGAAGCTTTCTTT
CDR3aa: CASSSYSGPEAFF
v_gene: TRBV7-6
len: 13
d_gene: .
j_gene: TRBJ1-1
abundance: .

CDR3nt: TGTGCCAGCAGTCCAAAGTGGGGGGGCACGGATACGCAGTATTTT
CDR3aa: CASSPKWGGTDTQYF
v_gene: TRBV28
len: 15
d_gene: .
j_gene: TRBJ2-3
abundance: many

CDR3nt: TGCAGCGTAGGACTAGCGGTCACAGATACGCAGTATTTT
CDR3aa: CSVGLAVTDTQYF
v_gene: TRBV29-1
len: 13
d_gene: TRBD2
j_gene: TRBJ2-3
abundance: many